This T cell receptor (beta chain) stems from a study of CD8 T cells in ankylosing spondylitis. Study-level points and caveats: Characteristic, it appeared, of ankylosing spondylitis blood was a TCR beta motif of several highly homologous variants.

This clonotype was counted a few times. The antigen remains unidentified. TCR beta libraries were made by quantitative 5'-RACE with molecular barcodes. TCRdb recomputed calls from the 5' RACE reads with MiXCR, one row per CDR3 protein. Here the sample spans around 250,000 distinct CDR3 sequences, around 32% being singletons. The source of this sequence is a male donor with ankylosing spondylitis or in good health (not recorded which). The specimen was blood, either unsorted or a sorted T cell fraction (not recorded which).

Written as DNA, the CDR3 is TGCAGTGCTAGGGACGGGACTAGCTTTGACAATGAGCAGTTCTTC. This sequence encodes CSARDGTSFDNEQFF. V and J are TRBV20-1 and TRBJ2-1, with TRBD2 matching 9 bases. J gave up 5 bases and V 3 bases, and 8 bases lay outside the gene matches. Germline V gives CDR1 DFQATT, CDR2 SNEGSKA (reference sequence). This CDR3 is built from 15 residues.